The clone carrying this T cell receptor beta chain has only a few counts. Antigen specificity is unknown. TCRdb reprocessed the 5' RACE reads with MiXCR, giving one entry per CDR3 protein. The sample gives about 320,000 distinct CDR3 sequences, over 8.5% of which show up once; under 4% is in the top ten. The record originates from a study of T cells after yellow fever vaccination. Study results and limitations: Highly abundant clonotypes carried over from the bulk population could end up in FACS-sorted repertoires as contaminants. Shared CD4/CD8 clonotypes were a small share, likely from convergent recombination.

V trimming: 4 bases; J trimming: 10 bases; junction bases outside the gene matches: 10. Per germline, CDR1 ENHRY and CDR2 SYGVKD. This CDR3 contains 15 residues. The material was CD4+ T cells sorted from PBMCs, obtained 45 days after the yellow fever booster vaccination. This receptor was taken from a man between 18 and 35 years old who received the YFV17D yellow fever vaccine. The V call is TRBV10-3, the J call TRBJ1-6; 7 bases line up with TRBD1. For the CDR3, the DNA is TGTGCCATCAGTGGATCGACAGGGTGGGGATCACCCCTCCACTTT. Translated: CAISGSTGWGSPLHF.